These T cell receptor beta chains were read from a single sample in a study of response to subunit inactivated influenza vaccine. TCRdb called the RT-PCR reads again in MiXCR, with one record for every CDR3 protein. The sample consists of a few hundred thousand distinct CDR3 sequences, 20% to 25% of them appearing once. Sequencing used PBMCs from blood, obtained around 22 months after vaccination. The receptors originated from a man in his fifties or sixties who received an inactivated influenza vaccine. CDR3s include the opening cysteine and the closing phenylalanine or tryptophan. D genes are given only for firm matches. Clone size, where shown, is once, few, many, or a class for clones that have expanded.

j_call clone_size d_call v_call cdr3_aa cdr3_nt
TRBJ1-5 NA NA TRBV10-3 CAIKQGGNQPQHF TGTGCCATCAAGCAGGGTGGCAATCAGCCCCAGCATTTT
TRBJ2-2 few NA TRBV5-1 CASAPPGPNTGELFF TGCGCCAGCGCCCCTCCGGGTCCGAACACCGGGGAGCTGTTTTTT
TRBJ1-5 NA NA TRBV4-3 CASSFGGGQPQHF TGCGCCAGCAGCTTTGGGGGGGGTCAGCCCCAGCATTTT
TRBJ1-2 many NA TRBV2 CASSEDGRDFGYTF TGTGCCAGCAGTGAAGATGGCAGGGATTTTGGCTACACCTTC
TRBJ2-7 NA NA TRBV5-1 CASSLGGTAKEQYF TGCGCCAGCAGCTTGGGAGGAACAGCTAAAGAGCAGTACTTC
TRBJ2-2 once TRBD1 TRBV10-3 CAISDPGQGPGGELFF TGTGCCATCAGTGACCCAGGACAGGGACCTGGCGGGGAGCTGTTTTTT
TRBJ1-1 many NA TRBV4-3 CASSQDIGGDTEAFF TGCGCCAGCAGCCAAGATATAGGAGGGGACACTGAAGCTTTCTTT
TRBJ1-2 few NA TRBV7-2 CASSPTVEVGYTF TGTGCCAGCAGCCCTACGGTGGAGGTTGGCTACACCTTC
TRBJ2-3 NA TRBD1 TRBV6-6 CASSRTGEDTQYF TGTGCCAGCAGTAGGACAGGTGAAGATACGCAGTATTTT
TRBJ1-2 NA TRBD1 TRBV29-1 CSVETGEHYGYTF TGCAGCGTTGAGACAGGGGAGCACTATGGCTACACCTTC
TRBJ2-3 few NA TRBV20-1 CSARLEDTQYF TGCAGTGCTAGGCTCGAGGATACGCAGTATTTT
TRBJ1-2 many NA TRBV7-9 CASSGSWGPDYGYTF TGTGCCAGCAGCGGCTCTTGGGGGCCCGACTATGGCTACACCTTC
TRBJ2-5 NA TRBD2 TRBV11-2 CASSLHPGLASETQYF TGTGCCAGCAGCTTGCACCCGGGACTAGCGAGCGAGACCCAGTACTTC
TRBJ2-1 many TRBD2 TRBV19 CASRDRDYLYNEQFF TGTGCCAGTCGGGACCGGGACTACCTCTACAATGAGCAGTTCTTC
TRBJ2-1 NA NA TRBV2 CASSELGYNEQFF TGTGCCAGCAGTGAATTGGGCTACAATGAGCAGTTCTTC
TRBJ2-6 few NA TRBV4-2 CASSQANMRQGTGANVLTF TGTGCCAGCAGCCAAGCGAACATGAGGCAAGGAACTGGGGCCAACGTCCTGACTTTC
TRBJ2-4 NA NA TRBV29-1 CSVMDGGDIQYF TGCAGCGTGATGGACGGAGGTGACATTCAGTACTTC
TRBJ2-2 few NA TRBV29-1 CSVENGPTGELFF TGCAGCGTTGAAAACGGACCCACCGGGGAGCTGTTTTTT
TRBJ2-5 NA TRBD1 TRBV29-1 CSVMQGQRETQYF TGCAGCGTTATGCAGGGACAGAGGGAGACCCAGTACTTC